These T cell receptor beta chains were read from a single sample in a study of blood T cell repertoires in COVID-19. The repertoire was sequenced with immunoSEQ multiplex PCR; TCRdb's copy has only in-frame clones and lacks some. The table lists under 300,000 clones, approximately 91% of them singletons, with 2.3% in the top ten. The material sequenced was PBMCs or T cells enriched from blood (not recorded which). Receptors originate from a woman aged 40 to 49 with acute COVID-19. CDR3s include the opening cysteine and the closing phenylalanine or tryptophan. Fields, in order: V gene, D gene, clone size, J gene, CDR3 protein, CDR3 DNA. D genes are given only for firm matches. Clone size appears in some rows only: once, few, many, or a class for an expanded clone.

TRBV28	-	few	TRBJ1-2	CASSPLQGLDYTF	TGTGCCAGCAGTCCGCTACAGGGCTTAGACTACACCTTC
TRBV6-4	-	-	TRBJ1-5	CASSDSGRDSNQPQHF	TGTGCCAGCAGTGACTCGGGGAGAGATAGCAATCAGCCCCAGCATTTT
TRBV10-3	TRBD2	-	TRBJ2-7	CAISRGLADEQYF	TGTGCCATCAGCCGGGGACTAGCGGACGAGCAGTACTTC
TRBV18	TRBD1	-	TRBJ2-1	CASSTGTGVLNEQFF	TGTGCCAGCTCAACCGGGACAGGGGTGCTCAATGAGCAGTTCTTC
TRBV2	-	once	TRBJ1-1	CASRREGPVYPEAFF	TGTGCCAGCCGTAGGGAGGGTCCAGTTTACCCTGAAGCTTTCTTT
TRBV7-6	TRBD2	-	TRBJ2-2	CASSPRTSGTGELFF	TGTGCCAGCAGCCCCAGGACTAGCGGGACCGGGGAGCTGTTTTTT
TRBV5-4	TRBD1	-	TRBJ2-5	CASSLGQGREETQYF	TGTGCCAGCAGCCTTGGACAGGGACGGGAGGAGACCCAGTACTTC
TRBV4-1	-	-	TRBJ1-3	CASSQGRGLGSGNTIYF	TGCGCCAGCAGCCAAGGGCGGGGGTTAGGTTCTGGAAACACCATATATTTT
TRBV9	-	-	TRBJ2-2	CASSTGPTGELFF	TGTGCCAGCAGTACAGGGCCCACCGGGGAGCTGTTTTTT
TRBV6-5	-	-	TRBJ1-1	CASRSGQMNTEAFF	TGTGCCAGCAGATCGGGACAAATGAACACTGAAGCTTTCTTT
TRBV7-2	TRBD2	-	TRBJ2-3	CASSPRGGRSTDTQYF	TGTGCCAGCAGCCCCCGGGGGGGCCGTAGCACAGATACGCAGTATTTT
TRBV7-3	TRBD1	-	TRBJ1-6	CASSSRDRVAPLHF	TGTGCCAGCAGCTCCCGGGACAGAGTGGCACCCCTCCACTTT
TRBV11-2	-	-	TRBJ2-6	CASSLAGTGANVLTF	TGTGCCAGCAGCTTAGCGGGTACTGGGGCCAACGTCCTGACTTTC
TRBV7-2	-	-	TRBJ2-2	CASSYAGSNTGELFF	TGTGCCAGCAGCTACGCAGGTTCGAACACCGGGGAGCTGTTTTTT
TRBV12-3/TRBV12-4	TRBD1	-	TRBJ1-5	CASSGQGNQPQHF	TGTGCCAGCTCGGGACAGGGTAACCAGCCCCAGCATTTT
TRBV2	TRBD2	-	TRBJ2-1	CASIKSSGGREQFF	TGTGCCAGCATAAAATCTAGCGGCGGCCGAGAGCAGTTCTTC
TRBV11-2	TRBD2	-	TRBJ2-1	CASSLGTSGSFPTDEQFF	TGTGCCAGCAGCTTAGGGACTAGCGGATCATTTCCGACGGATGAGCAGTTCTTC
TRBV28	-	-	TRBJ1-3	CASSLTGSSGNTIYF	TGTGCCAGCAGTTTAACAGGGAGCTCTGGAAACACCATATATTTT
TRBV7-2	TRBD2	-	TRBJ2-3	CASSLGTSVTDTQYF	TGTGCCAGCAGCCTCGGGACTAGCGTCACAGATACGCAGTATTTT
TRBV4-3	-	-	TRBJ2-7	CASSQDRDTLYEQYF	TGCGCCAGCAGCCAAGATCGGGACACTCTCTACGAGCAGTACTTC
TRBV5-8	TRBD1	-	TRBJ2-3	CASSLGDRAITDTQYF	TGTGCCAGCAGCTTGGGCGACAGGGCCATCACAGATACGCAGTATTTT
TRBV5-4	-	-	TRBJ2-1	CASSFGRGYNEQFF	TGTGCCAGCAGCTTCGGGAGAGGGTACAATGAGCAGTTCTTC
TRBV19	TRBD2	-	TRBJ2-1	CASRTSGGNEQFF	TGTGCCAGCCGTACTAGCGGGGGCAATGAGCAGTTCTTC
TRBV28	-	-	TRBJ1-2	CASSYRLYGYTF	TGTGCCAGCAGTTATAGATTATATGGCTACACCTTC
TRBV5-1	-	-	TRBJ2-1	CASSLSADNEQFF	TGCGCCAGCAGCTTGTCCGCAGACAATGAGCAGTTCTTC
TRBV4-3	-	few	TRBJ1-4	CASSLQGSNEKLFF	TGCGCCAGCAGCCTTCAGGGGAGTAATGAAAAACTGTTTTTT
TRBV30	-	-	TRBJ1-1	CAWSVTGLSEAFF	TGTGCCTGGAGTGTTACAGGATTGTCTGAAGCTTTCTTT